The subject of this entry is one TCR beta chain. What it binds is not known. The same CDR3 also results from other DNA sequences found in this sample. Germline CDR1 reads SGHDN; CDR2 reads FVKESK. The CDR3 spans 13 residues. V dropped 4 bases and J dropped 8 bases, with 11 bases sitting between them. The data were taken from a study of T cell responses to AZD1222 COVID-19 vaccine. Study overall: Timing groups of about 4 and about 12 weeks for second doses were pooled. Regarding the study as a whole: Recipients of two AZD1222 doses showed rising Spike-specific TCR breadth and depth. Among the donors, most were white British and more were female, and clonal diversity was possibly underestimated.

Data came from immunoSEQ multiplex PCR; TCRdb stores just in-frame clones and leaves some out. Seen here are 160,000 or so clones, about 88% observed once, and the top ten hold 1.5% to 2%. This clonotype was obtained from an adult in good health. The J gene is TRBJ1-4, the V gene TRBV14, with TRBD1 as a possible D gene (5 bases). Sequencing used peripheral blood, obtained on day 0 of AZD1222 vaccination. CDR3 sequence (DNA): TGTGCCAGCAGCCGTGGGACCGTAGAAAAACTGTTTTTT. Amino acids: CASSRGTVEKLFF.